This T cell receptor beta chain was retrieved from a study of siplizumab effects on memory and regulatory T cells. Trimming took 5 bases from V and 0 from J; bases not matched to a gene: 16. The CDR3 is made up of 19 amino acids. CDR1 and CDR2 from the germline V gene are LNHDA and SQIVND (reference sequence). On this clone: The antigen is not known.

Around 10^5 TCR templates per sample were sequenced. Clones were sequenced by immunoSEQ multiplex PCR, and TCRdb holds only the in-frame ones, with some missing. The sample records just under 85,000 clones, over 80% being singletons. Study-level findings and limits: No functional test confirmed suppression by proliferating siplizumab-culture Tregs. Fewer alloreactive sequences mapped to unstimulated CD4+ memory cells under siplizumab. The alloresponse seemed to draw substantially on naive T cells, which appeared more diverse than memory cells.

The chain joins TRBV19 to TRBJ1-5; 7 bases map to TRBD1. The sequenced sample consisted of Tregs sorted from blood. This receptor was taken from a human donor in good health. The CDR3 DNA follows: TGTGCCAGTAGTGCACTTGGGTATTGGGACAGCAATAGCAATCAGCCCCAGCATTTT. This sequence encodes CASSALGYWDSNSNQPQHF.